This T cell receptor beta chain was found in a study of blood T cell repertoires in COVID-19 (TCRdb year 2020). In the study overall: Samples from collaborators originated in the United States, Italy and Spain and spanned both the acute and convalescent phases of COVID-19. The prospective study material was composed of cDNA or gDNA derived from T cells, B-cell-depleted T cells, or PBMCs. The dataset comprised deeply sampled blood TCRbeta repertoires from subjects exposed to, actively infected with, or recovered from COVID-19. The repertoires were released in a freely available public database intended as a resource for research on the immune response to SARS-CoV-2. The samples were drawn from the first 160 participants of the ongoing ImmuneRACE study and from roughly 1,300 subjects provided by 6 global collaborators. Sample metadata almost always included a de-identified subject ID, COVID-19 status, age in years and sex. Where HLA class I and class II types were available, the types were taken from metadata supplied by the sample provider, not from assay-based typing. Broader findings and caveats from the paper: The amount of clinical and demographic metadata varied by source and participant and was provided uncurated.

In regard to this clone: The antigen it recognizes is unknown. No qualities accompany the bases; no much larger clone lies one base away.

The germline V gene encodes CDR1 LNHDA and CDR2 SQIVND (reference sequence). Here V drops 6 bases and J drops 2 bases, and the junction holds 2 bases not matched to any gene. Taken from cysteine to phenylalanine, the CDR3 has 13 residues. Here the CDR3 DNA is all that survives: 39 bases in frame from base 1. TCRbeta CDR3 regions were amplified from genomic DNA by means of the immunoSEQ Assay, a bias-controlled multiplex PCR. Under the source paper's analysis protocol: Within the assay, amplification of reference gene primers was used to estimate how many nucleated cells each sample contained. To quantify the absolute abundance of each unique TCRbeta CDR3 rearrangement, sequence reads were collapsed and filtered. For each sample, productive Simpson clonality was calculated as the square root of Simpson's diversity index across productive rearrangements. TCRdb mirrors the immuneACCESS table, restricted to in-frame sequences. Some clones are absent from its copies; in checked studies, under half trace to an unresolved V gene, and the reason for the others is unknown. That table gives V, J and clone size, and the DNA gave D and trimming. This sample gives some 160,000 clones in total; about 83% of them show up just once. The top ten clonotypes cover about 1.5% of the sample.

Whole blood was collected in K2EDTA tubes by collaborating institutions according to the institutions' own protocols. For TCRbeta analysis, collaborators shipped samples in one of three forms: frozen whole blood, isolated PBMCs, or DNA extracted from either of those sample types. The chain links TRBV19 with TRBJ2-7; TRBD2 agrees with 9 junctional bases. Sequencing was done on a sample of peripheral blood. This TCR came from a human donor in a cohort sampled during active COVID-19. The base sequence is TGTGCCAGTAGAGCGGGGGGAACCTACGAGCAGTACTTC. This sequence encodes CASRAGGTYEQYF.